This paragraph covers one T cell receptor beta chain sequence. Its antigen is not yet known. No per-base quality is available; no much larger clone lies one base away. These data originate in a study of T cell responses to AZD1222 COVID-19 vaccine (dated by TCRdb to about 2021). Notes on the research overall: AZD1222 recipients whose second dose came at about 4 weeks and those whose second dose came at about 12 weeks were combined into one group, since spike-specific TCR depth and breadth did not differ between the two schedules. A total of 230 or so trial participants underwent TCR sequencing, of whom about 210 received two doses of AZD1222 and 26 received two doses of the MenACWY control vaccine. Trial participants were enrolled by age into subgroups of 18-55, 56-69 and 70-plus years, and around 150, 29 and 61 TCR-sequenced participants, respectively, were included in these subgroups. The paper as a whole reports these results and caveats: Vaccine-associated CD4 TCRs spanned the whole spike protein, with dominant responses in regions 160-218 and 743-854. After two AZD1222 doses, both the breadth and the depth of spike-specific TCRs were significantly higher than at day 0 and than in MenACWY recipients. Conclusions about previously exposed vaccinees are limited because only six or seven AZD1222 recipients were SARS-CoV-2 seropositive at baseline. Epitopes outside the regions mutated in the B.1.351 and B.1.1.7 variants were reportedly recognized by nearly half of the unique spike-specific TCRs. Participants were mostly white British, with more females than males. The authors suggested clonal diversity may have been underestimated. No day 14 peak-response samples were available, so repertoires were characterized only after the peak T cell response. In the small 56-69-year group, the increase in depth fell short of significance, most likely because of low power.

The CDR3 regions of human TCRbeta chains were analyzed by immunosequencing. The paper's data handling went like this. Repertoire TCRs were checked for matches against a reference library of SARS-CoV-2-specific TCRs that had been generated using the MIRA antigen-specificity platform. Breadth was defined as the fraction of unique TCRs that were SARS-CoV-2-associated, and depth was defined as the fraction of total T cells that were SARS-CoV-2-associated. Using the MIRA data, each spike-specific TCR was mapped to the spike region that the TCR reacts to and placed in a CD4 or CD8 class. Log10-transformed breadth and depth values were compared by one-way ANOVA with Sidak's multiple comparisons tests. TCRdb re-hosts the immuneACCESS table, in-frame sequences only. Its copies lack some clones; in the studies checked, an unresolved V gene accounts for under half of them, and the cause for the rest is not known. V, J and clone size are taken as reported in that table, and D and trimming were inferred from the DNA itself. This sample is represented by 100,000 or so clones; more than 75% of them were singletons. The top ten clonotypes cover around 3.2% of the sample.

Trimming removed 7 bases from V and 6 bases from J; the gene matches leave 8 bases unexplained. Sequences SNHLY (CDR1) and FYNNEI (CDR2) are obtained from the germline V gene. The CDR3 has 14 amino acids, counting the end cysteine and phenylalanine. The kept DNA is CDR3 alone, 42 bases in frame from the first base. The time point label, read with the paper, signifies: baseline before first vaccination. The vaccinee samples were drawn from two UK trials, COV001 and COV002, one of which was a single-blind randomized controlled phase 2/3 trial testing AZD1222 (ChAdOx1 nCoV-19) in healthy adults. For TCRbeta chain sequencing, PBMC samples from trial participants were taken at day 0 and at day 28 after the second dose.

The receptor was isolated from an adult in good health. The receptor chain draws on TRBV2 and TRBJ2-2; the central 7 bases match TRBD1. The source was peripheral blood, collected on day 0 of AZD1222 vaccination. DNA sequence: TGTGCCAGCATTCTGACAGGGCAACCCGGGGAGCTGTTTTTT. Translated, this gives CASILTGQPGELFF.